The T cell receptor (beta chain) under discussion was sequenced for a study of cytomegalovirus exposure and HLA in healthy donors. Overall study findings and caveats: Later analysis identified a missense DCLRE1C variant that was linked to TCR beta V- and J-gene trimming. Available immune exposure information was restricted to CMV serostatus only.

About this clone: Antigen specificity is unknown.

PCR used 60 Vbeta primers and 13 Jbeta primers. Per the original methods: Approximately 73 million unique TCR beta chains, roughly 11 million shared, were counted in a later analysis. TCRdb's table, derived via immunoSEQ multiplex PCR, lists solely in-frame clones and lacks some. V and J calls and clone size are copied from that table; D and trimming were computed from the DNA. The sample has 180,000 or so clones; nearly 80% are singletons. Per the germline V gene, CDR1 is SGHNT and CDR2 is YYREEE (reference sequence). This CDR3 is 16 amino acids long. After removal of 3 bases from V and 0 bases from J, the junction contained 8 bases not matched to a gene.

The sample was PBMCs. The receptor was derived from a female donor in good health and CMV-seronegative. The V call is TRBV5-4, the J call TRBJ1-1, with TRBD1 matching over 7 bases. CDR3 amino acids: CASSSRQGRMNTEAFF. CDR3 nucleotides: TGTGCCAGCAGCTCTCGACAGGGAAGGATGAACACTGAAGCTTTCTTT.